This T cell receptor (beta chain) was sequenced in a study of T cells in narcolepsy. V trimming: 3 bases; J trimming: 4 bases; junction bases outside the gene matches: 6. The germline CDR1 and CDR2 sequences are PRHDT and FYEKMQ (reference sequence). There are 17 residues in the CDR3. This table comes from immunoSEQ multiplex PCR, and its TCRdb copy is limited to in-frame clones, with some not included. The sample carries over 25,000 clones, approximately 80% recorded once. Sequencing used CD45RA- memory CD4+ T cells from PBMCs. The V and J genes are TRBV13 and TRBJ2-3; TRBD2 agrees at 14 bases. The TCR sequence derives from a human donor with narcolepsy. The CDR3 protein is CASSFLTSGGASDTQYF. CDR3 bases: TGTGCCAGCAGCTTCCTGACTAGCGGGGGGGCCTCAGATACGCAGTATTTT.